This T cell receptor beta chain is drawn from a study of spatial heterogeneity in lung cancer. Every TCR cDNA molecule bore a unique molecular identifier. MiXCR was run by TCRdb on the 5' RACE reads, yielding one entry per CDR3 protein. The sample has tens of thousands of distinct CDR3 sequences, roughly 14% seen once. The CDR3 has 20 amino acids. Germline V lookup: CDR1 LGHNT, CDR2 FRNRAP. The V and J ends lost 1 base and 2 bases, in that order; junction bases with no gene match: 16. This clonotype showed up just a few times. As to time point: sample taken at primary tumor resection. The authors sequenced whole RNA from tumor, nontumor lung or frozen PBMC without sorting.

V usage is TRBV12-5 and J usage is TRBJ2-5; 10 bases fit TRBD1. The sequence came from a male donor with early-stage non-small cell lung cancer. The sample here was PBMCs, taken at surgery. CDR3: CASGLARNLRTGGLQETQYF. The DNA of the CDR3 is TGTGCTAGTGGTTTGGCAAGAAATCTCCGGACAGGGGGGCTTCAAGAGACCCAGTACTTC.